One T cell receptor (beta chain) is described in this entry. Antigen specificity is unknown. This sample was taken from a study of beta chain features in type 1 diabetes. Sorting gave populations that all exceeded 95% purity. V gave up 3 bases and J gave up 2 bases; unmatched junction bases: 1. This CDR3 has 15 amino acids. Germline lookup yields CDR1 SGHAT and CDR2 FQNNGV. General study results and limits: Still unanswered here is whether HLA type influences TCRB rearrangement. VDJ junctions sequenced from type 1 diabetes patients showed fewer insertions and more deletions. cDNA-based reads could over-represent cells with high TCR expression. For Type 1 diabetes patients, all four CD4+ subsets carried TCRB CDR3s that were moderately but significantly shorter.

Since all of the isolated RNA was reverse transcribed, expressed TCRB transcripts were what got sequenced. Data came from immunoSEQ multiplex PCR; TCRdb stores just in-frame clones and leaves some out. Here the sample spans tens of thousands of clones, about 48% being singletons. Input material: central memory CD4+ T cells from blood. The clonotype was recovered from a young man with type 1 diabetes. The chain employs TRBV11-2 and TRBJ2-1, with TRBD2 matching 10 bases. The DNA for the CDR3 is TGTGCCAGCAGCTTGGGACTAGCGACCTACAATGAGCAGTTCTTC. Its translation is CASSLGLATYNEQFF.